This T cell receptor (beta chain) was identified during a study of blood T cell repertoires in COVID-19. Study-level background: T cells, B-cell-depleted T cells, or PBMCs supplied cDNA or gDNA.

The CDR3 spans 14 residues. V was pared by 1 base and J by 4 bases, with 10 bases between. Germline CDR1 and CDR2: SGHAT and FQNNGV. Repertoires were generated with immunoSEQ multiplex PCR, while TCRdb's copy carries only in-frame clones and drops some. The sample comprises a few hundred thousand clones, 70% to 85% of which are singletons, and more than 1.2% rests with the top ten. This receptor was identified in a woman between 40 and 55 years old who had recovered from COVID-19. The J gene is TRBJ1-1, the V gene TRBV11-2, with unresolved D. Input material: peripheral blood. The CDR3 loop is CASSLGPSGTEAFF. DNA of the CDR3: TGTGCCAGCAGCTTAGGCCCCAGTGGCACTGAAGCTTTCTTT.